The TCR beta chain under discussion was sequenced for a study of T-cell reconstitution after alpha-beta-depleted transplantation in children. The germline gives CDR1 DFQATT, CDR2 SNEGSKA (reference sequence). Deletions cut 3 bases from V and 5 bases from J, with 17 bases between. The CDR3 runs to 14 residues. Molecular barcoding with unique molecular identifiers was used for the TCRbeta library. MiXCR was run by TCRdb on the PCR reads, yielding one entry per CDR3 protein. The table shows around 680,000 distinct CDR3 sequences, with 16% occurring only once. The sample holds many counts of this clonotype.

This specimen was PBMCs from the stem cell graft donor, taken from the stem cell graft. This TCR came from a human donor who donated a stem cell graft to a child with acute myeloid leukemia. This sequence joins TRBV20-1 and TRBJ2-7, with a possible D match to TRBD2 (6 bases). DNA for the CDR3: TGCAGTGCTAGGAATCTGTCGGGGGTCGACGAGCAGTACTTC. Translated: CSARNLSGVDEQYF.